The source of this T cell receptor beta chain is a study of cytomegalovirus exposure and HLA in healthy donors. From germline, CDR1 is MNHEY and CDR2 SVGAGI. Unmatched junction bases numbered 7, after V lost 6 bases and J lost 2 bases. CDR3 length: 15 residues. PCR involved 60 Vbeta and 13 Jbeta primers. The method was immunoSEQ multiplex PCR; TCRdb's version includes in-frame clones alone and lacks a portion of them. The sample has approximately 260,000 clones; around four fifths are singletons. The chain joins TRBV6-5 to TRBJ1-5, with 7 nucleotides matching TRBD1. The origin of this receptor is a woman aged 40 to 49 in good health and CMV-seropositive. The sample was PBMCs. The CDR3 is CASSATGEGNQPQHF. CDR3 coding DNA: TGTGCCAGCAGCGCTACAGGGGAAGGCAATCAGCCCCAGCATTTT.